The clone carrying this T cell receptor beta chain was recorded a few times. Its antigen is as yet unknown. The V gene's germline CDR1 is MGHRA and CDR2 YSYEKL. Trimming took 0 bases from V and 6 from J; bases not matched to a gene: 2. The CDR3 runs 14 residues. Each donor was healthy, and each was a bone marrow donor. Both 60 Vbeta primers and 13 Jbeta primers went into the PCR. Generated by immunoSEQ multiplex PCR, the TCRdb table keeps only in-frame clones and is missing some. The sample records around 200,000 clones, more than 75% being singletons. The sample comes from a study of cytomegalovirus exposure and HLA in healthy donors. Overall study: The early release's HLA-typed donors yielded roughly 85 million unique TCRs.

Notes on the study in general: Links to common viral pathogens appeared, in a later analysis, for several of the most significant clusters.

This rearrangement joins TRBV4-1 to TRBJ2-1; 7 bases agree with TRBD2. The specimen sequenced was PBMCs. The origin of this receptor is a middle-aged woman in good health and CMV-seronegative. CDR3 bases: TGCGCCAGCAGCCAAGATGGCGGGGGCAATGAGCAGTTCTTC. Protein: CASSQDGGGNEQFF.